The next 31 T cell receptor beta chains were all read from a single sample in a study of identical twins (dated by TCRdb to 2016 to 2018). The receptor library was made with 5' RACE. Sequencing was performed on an Illumina HiSeq 2000. TCRdb handled the public reads itself, with Q25 trimming in fastp and clone calling in MiXCR, and kept productive beta chains. Rows matching on CDR3 protein sequence are summarized as one entry with the most common DNA and genes. Present in this sample are a few hundred thousand distinct CDR3 sequences, approximately 14% of which were seen just once. The ten largest account for 0.35% to 0.45% of the sample. These records were also assigned to another study, of yellow fever vaccine responses in identical twins.

Sequenced material: CD4+ T cells sorted from blood. The receptors here all came from a woman between 18 and 29 years old in good health.

This clonotype was found a few times. V and J are TRBV11-3 and TRBJ2-1; D remains unclear. Trimming stripped 5 bases from V and 7 bases from J, with 9 bases between. The CDR3 runs 12 residues. CDR1 is SGHNT, CDR2 YENEEA, per germline. The CDR3, as DNA: TGTGCCAGCAGCCACAAAAAGAATGAGCAGTTCTTC. Translated: CASSHKKNEQFF.

This clonotype was detected many times. The rearrangement joins TRBV29-1 to TRBJ2-5; the D is unclear. The V gene's germline CDR1 is SQVTM and CDR2 ANQGSEA. V dropped 0 bases and J dropped 6 bases, with 8 bases sitting between them. CDR3 length: 12 amino acids. CDR3 region: CSVEDNGQTQYF. CDR3 bases: TGCAGCGTTGAAGATAACGGCCAGACCCAGTACTTC.

This clonotype was detected a few times. Here the CDR3 DNA reads TGTGCCAGCAGCCTCTTCGTGGGGGGGGAGACCCAGTACTTC. It is translated as CASSLFVGGETQYF. The genes are TRBV7-3 and TRBJ2-5; 7 bases agree with TRBD2. The CDR3 contains 14 residues. Germline lookup yields CDR1 SGHTA and CDR2 FQGTGA. The V gene end was trimmed by 5 bases and the J gene end by 5 bases; junction bases not matched to a gene: 8.

The sample holds a few counts of this clonotype. The V gene is TRBV6-1, the J gene TRBJ2-7; 8 bases agree with TRBD1. V trimming: 6 bases; J trimming: 6 bases; junction bases outside the gene matches: 7. Germline V lookup: CDR1 MNHNS, CDR2 SASEGT. The CDR3 spans 13 residues. As DNA, the CDR3 is TGTGCCAGCAGCCCAGGGGGCGGCGGCGAGCAGTACGTC. Its translation: CASSPGGGGEQYV.

This clonotype was found a few times. The V gene is TRBV6-5, the J gene TRBJ2-3; D is unclear. CDR3 length: 16 amino acids. Germline V CDR1 and CDR2: MNHEY, SVGAGI. V shed 0 bases and J shed 1 base, with 11 bases lying between them. CDR3 sequence reads: CASSYSGLGRTDTQYF. The CDR3 coding sequence is TGTGCCAGCAGTTACTCCGGCTTAGGTCGCACAGATACGCAGTATTTT.

The CDR3 is CASSPPGTLNTGELFF. The CDR3 bases are TGTGCCAGCAGCCCTCCGGGGACCCTGAACACCGGGGAGCTGTTTTTT. V is TRBV6-2 or TRBV6-3 and J is TRBJ2-2, with D perhaps given as TRBD1 or TRBD2 (5 bases each). The CDR3 is 16 residues long. The V end lost 6 bases, the J end lost 1 base, and 15 bases lay between the germline ends. CDR1 is MNHEY, CDR2 SVGEGT, per germline.

The chain carries TRBV20-1 and TRBJ2-7; D unresolved. CDR1 is DFQATT, CDR2 SNEGSKA, per germline (reference sequence). V shed 6 bases and J shed 5 bases, with 11 bases lying between them. The CDR3 loop spans 11 amino acids. The CDR3, as DNA: TGCAGTGCACACTATCTCGACGAGCAGTACTTC. It is translated as CSAHYLDEQYF.

The table lists this clonotype with a few counts. CDR3 nucleotides: TGTGCCAGCAGCCAAGACAAATTGAACACTGAAGCTTTCTTT. It specifies CASSQDKLNTEAFF. The chain joins TRBV3-1 to TRBJ1-1; D uncertain. There are 14 residues in the CDR3. Per the germline V gene, CDR1 is LGHDT and CDR2 is YNNKEL (reference sequence). Trimming cost V 0 bases and J 0 bases, with 5 bases left between them.

This clonotype was seen only a few times. This sequence joins TRBV7-3 and TRBJ2-2; 8 positions agree with TRBD2. From germline, CDR1 is SGHTA and CDR2 FQGTGA. The V and J ends lost 5 bases and 6 bases, in that order; junction bases with no gene match: 11. The CDR3 is 16 amino acids. CDR3 bases: TGTGCCAGCAGCCCTAGTCGGACTAGCTGGGCCGGGGAGCTGTTTTTT. Residues: CASSPSRTSWAGELFF.

This chain joins TRBV5-1 and TRBJ2-5; 10 bases align to TRBD1. CDR3 length: 16 amino acids. V trimming: 0 bases; J trimming: 1 base; junction bases outside the gene matches: 3. Germline CDR1 reads SGHRS; CDR2 reads YFSETQ. The CDR3 coding sequence is TGCGCCAGCAGCTTGGCGGGACAGGGGATCCAAGAGACCCAGTACTTC. This codes for CASSLAGQGIQETQYF.

This chain uses TRBV5-1 with TRBJ1-1, with D uncertain. The V and J ends lost 0 bases and 6 bases respectively, with 9 bases between them. This CDR3 region has 13 residues. Germline loops: CDR1 SGHRS, CDR2 YFSETQ. The CDR3 DNA follows: TGCGCCAGCAGCTTGGGAACCCAAGCTGAAGCTTTCTTT. Amino acid sequence: CASSLGTQAEAFF.

This clonotype was recorded a few times. The chain is built from TRBV20-1 and TRBJ2-2; 15 nucleotides line up with TRBD2. The junction had 3 bases not matched to a gene; V was cut back by 2 bases and J by 5 bases. In germline, CDR1 is DFQATT, CDR2 SNEGSKA (reference sequence). The CDR3 is 16 residues long. The CDR3 is CSARPGTSGGTGELFF. The DNA of the CDR3 is TGCAGTGCTAGACCCGGGACTAGCGGGGGGACCGGGGAGCTGTTTTTT.

This chain links TRBV10-3 with TRBJ2-3; no definite D call. This CDR3 region has 16 residues. The germline V gene encodes CDR1 ENHRY and CDR2 SYGVKD. V dropped 0 bases and J dropped 0 bases, with 10 bases sitting between them. CDR3 protein: CAISESWRSSTDTQYF. CDR3 bases: TGTGCCATCAGTGAGTCGTGGCGGAGCAGCACAGATACGCAGTATTTT.

This clonotype came up a few times. The chain employs TRBV7-9 and TRBJ2-2; 7 nucleotides align to TRBD1. Germline assignment: CDR1 SEHNR and CDR2 FQNEAQ (reference sequence). V was clipped by 6 bases and J by 1 base; unmatched bases: 8. The CDR3 totals 16 residues. CDR3 sequence reads: CASRNTGTENTGELFF. The CDR3 DNA sequence: TGTGCCAGCAGGAACACCGGGACAGAGAACACCGGGGAGCTGTTTTTT. Full variable domain (rest looked up from reference TRBV7-9 and TRBJ2-2): DTGVSQNPRHKITKRGQNVTFRCDPISEHNRLYWYRQTLGQGPEFLTYFQNEAQLEKSRLLSDRFSAERPKGSFSTLEIQRTEQGDSAMYLCASRNTGTENTGELFFGEGSRLTVL.

The sample holds a few counts of this clonotype. The chain has TRBV18 and TRBJ1-2; D is perhaps TRBD1 (5 bases). The CDR3 has 14 residues. V lost 5 bases to trimming and J lost 7 bases, with 17 bases between them. The germline V gene encodes CDR1 KGHSH and CDR2 LQKENI. The CDR3 is CASSTYGTSLGYTF. Written as DNA, the CDR3 is TGTGCCAGCTCAACTTACGGGACTTCGCTTGGCTACACCTTC.

This clonotype has ten or more counts. DNA of the CDR3: TGCGCCAGCACCGGAGCGATGGACATGAACTATGGCTACACCTTC. As protein: CASTGAMDMNYGYTF. This chain uses TRBV5-1 with TRBJ1-2, with TRBD1 as a possible D gene (5 bases). Per the germline V gene, CDR1 is SGHRS and CDR2 is YFSETQ. CDR3 length: 15 residues. The V end was cut by 6 bases, the J end by 2 bases, with 17 bases between.

The table lists this clonotype with a few counts. The CDR3 DNA is TGCGCCAGCAGCAGGACAGGAGTAAACTACAATGAGCAGTTCTTC. Residues: CASSRTGVNYNEQFF. The rearrangement joins TRBV5-1 to TRBJ2-1, with 7 bases matching TRBD1. The junction had 7 bases not matched to a gene; V was cut back by 4 bases and J by 3 bases. The germline V gene encodes CDR1 SGHRS and CDR2 YFSETQ. CDR3 length equals 15 residues.

V gene TRBV28 combines with J gene TRBJ2-7; D might be TRBD2 (6 bases). Trimming left V 8 bases short and J 2 bases short, with 13 bases between. The germline gives CDR1 MDHEN, CDR2 SYDVKM. The CDR3 covers 13 residues. CDR3 nucleotides: TGTGCCAGCCGCGGGGATCGGGCCTACGAGCAGTACTTC. It encodes CASRGDRAYEQYF.

This sequence joins TRBV5-1 and TRBJ2-7; D may be TRBD1 or TRBD2 (6 bases each). Germline lookup yields CDR1 SGHRS and CDR2 YFSETQ. Trimming removed 1 base from V and 6 bases from J, with 11 bases in between. This CDR3 is 13 amino acids long. The CDR3 nucleotides are TGCGCCAGCAGCTTGCAACAGGGAGGCGAGCAGTACGTC. It is translated as CASSLQQGGEQYV.

The chain combines TRBV28 with TRBJ2-2, with D unresolved. The CDR3 sequence is 14 residues long. V lost 2 bases and J 2 bases, leaving 6 bases between the germline ends. Germline V gene lookup returns CDR1 MDHEN and CDR2 SYDVKM. The CDR3 reads CASSLPRNTGELFF. CDR3 coding DNA: TGTGCCAGCAGTTTACCCCGCAACACCGGGGAGCTGTTTTTT.

This clonotype turned up a few times. CDR3 coding DNA: TGTGCCTCCTTAGCGGGGGGGCTTGGTGAGCAGTTCTTC. This translates into CASLAGGLGEQFF. The chain recombines TRBV11-2 with TRBJ2-1, with 11 bases that match TRBD2. Trimming removed 11 bases from V and 9 bases from J; junction bases left unmatched: 9. Germline V gene lookup returns CDR1 SGHAT and CDR2 FQNNGV. This CDR3 has 13 residues.

This clonotype was detected only a few times. This chain uses TRBV28 with TRBJ1-1; tentative D call: TRBD1 (5 bases). Germline V gives CDR1 MDHEN, CDR2 SYDVKM. This CDR3 comprises 13 residues. Trimming took 6 bases from V and 11 from J, leaving 19 bases between them. The CDR3: CASSYFVGEFAFF. In DNA form, the CDR3 reads TGTGCCAGCAGCTACTTCGTGGGGGAGTTTGCTTTCTTT. Drawing the rest from reference TRBV28 and TRBJ1-1, the complete variable domain is DVKVTQSSRYLVKRTGEKVFLECVQDMDHENMFWYRQDPGLGLRLIYFSYDVKMKEKGDIPEGYSVSREKKERFSLILESASTNQTSMYLCASSYFVGEFAFFGQGTRLTVV.

For this clonotype: Germline and junction disagree at one end, which may indicate a read error. The gene calls are TRBV7-2 and TRBJ2-7; D may be TRBD2 (6 bases). Germline CDR1 reads SGHTA; CDR2 reads FQGNSA. CDR3 length: 13 residues. CDR3 sequence reads: CASSLAFGGEQYF. The DNA for the CDR3 is TGTGCCAGCAGCCTAGCCTTCGGAGGGGAGCAGTACTTC.

V and J are TRBV14 and TRBJ2-1; 11 bases agree with TRBD2. Germline-derived CDR1 and CDR2 are SGHDN and FVKESK. The CDR3 consists of 16 residues. V dropped 1 base and J dropped 4; count of bases not matched to a gene: 3. As DNA, the CDR3 is TGTGCCAGCAGCCAAGTTACTAGCGGGAGTTACAATGAGCAGTTCTTC. Its translation is CASSQVTSGSYNEQFF.

The gene calls are TRBV29-1 and TRBJ2-7; TRBD1 agrees at 8 bases. The CDR3 sequence is 13 residues long. The V and J ends lost 7 bases and 3 bases, in that order; junction bases with no gene match: 8. CDR1 is SQVTM and CDR2 is ANQGSEA in the germline V gene. The CDR3 loop is CSAGQGPFYEQYF. The CDR3 DNA is TGCAGCGCCGGACAGGGTCCCTTCTACGAGCAGTACTTC.

This clonotype came up a few times. This chain joins TRBV7-7 and TRBJ1-1, with D unclear. CDR1 is SSHAT, CDR2 FNYEAQ, per germline (reference sequence). The length of the CDR3 is 13 residues. Between the trimmed V and J ends, which lost 1 base and 3 bases, there was a span of 6 bases. This chain's CDR3 is CASSLDQDTEAFF. The DNA for the CDR3 is TGTGCCAGCAGCTTAGATCAAGACACTGAAGCTTTCTTT.

This clonotype turned up a few times. The chain carries TRBV12-3 or TRBV12-4 and TRBJ1-1; D might be TRBD1 (6 bases). The CDR3 spans 15 residues. The V gene lost 6 bases and the J gene lost 1 base, with 15 bases spanning the gap. The DNA of the CDR3 is TGTGCCAGCAGCAAGACAGGTTGGGAGAACACTGAAGCTTTCTTT. It codes for CASSKTGWENTEAFF.

The chain links TRBV3-1 to TRBJ1-2; D is unclear. Germline CDR1 and CDR2: LGHDT and YNNKEL (reference sequence). Trimming cost V 0 bases and J 8 bases, with 10 bases left between them. The CDR3 length is 13 residues. The CDR3 spells CASSQDRIGGYTF. In DNA, the CDR3 is TGTGCCAGCAGCCAAGATCGAATCGGCGGCTACACCTTC.

The chain links TRBV4-1 to TRBJ2-1; D gene ambiguous. This CDR3 is built from 11 residues. The germline CDR1 and CDR2 sequences are MGHRA and YSYEKL. Trimming removed 3 bases at V and 7 bases at J, with 4 bases between. In DNA, the CDR3 is TGCGCCAGCAGCCATACAAATGAGCAGTTCTTC. Protein: CASSHTNEQFF.

The V and J genes are TRBV28 and TRBJ2-3; D might be TRBD1 or TRBD2, each matching 5 bases. CDR3 length: 12 residues. The germline gives CDR1 MDHEN, CDR2 SYDVKM. V lost 6 bases, J lost 7 bases, and 11 bases lay in between. The CDR3 loop reads CASRRGRNTQYF. Here the CDR3 DNA reads TGTGCCAGCAGACGGGGCCGGAATACGCAGTATTTT.

This clonotype was seen more than once but under ten times. V and J are TRBV5-1 and TRBJ1-2, with a weak D call TRBD1 (5 bases). The V and J ends lost 2 bases and 2 bases respectively, with 10 bases between them. Germline CDR1 and CDR2: SGHRS and YFSETQ. The CDR3 consists of 14 residues. CDR3 protein: CASSFGAGNYGYTF. The CDR3 bases are TGCGCCAGCAGCTTTGGGGCGGGAAACTATGGCTACACCTTC.